This T cell receptor beta chain was identified during a study of T cell responses to AZD1222 COVID-19 vaccine. The study, taken as a whole, reports: Just a handful of people given AZD1222 tested seropositive at baseline. Females made up more of the donors, who were largely white British, and clonal diversity may have come out too low.

Germline loops: CDR1 ENHRY, CDR2 SYGVKD. Trimming left V 2 bases short and J 0 bases short, with 13 bases between. The CDR3 runs 16 residues. Using immunoSEQ multiplex PCR, the repertoire was profiled, and TCRdb retains in-frame clones only, with some absent. The table has approximately 170,000 clones, around 92% seen once; the top ten hold around 0.99%. Comments on this clone: Its target is unknown.

The receptor was derived from an adult who received the AZD1222 COVID-19 vaccine. This specimen was peripheral blood, taken 28 days after the second AZD1222 dose. The chain employs TRBV10-3 and TRBJ1-1, with D possibly being TRBD1 (6 bases). CDR3 nucleotides: TGTGCCATCAGTGAGGACAGGCGCCCTCTGAACACTGAAGCTTTCTTT. Protein sequence: CAISEDRRPLNTEAFF.